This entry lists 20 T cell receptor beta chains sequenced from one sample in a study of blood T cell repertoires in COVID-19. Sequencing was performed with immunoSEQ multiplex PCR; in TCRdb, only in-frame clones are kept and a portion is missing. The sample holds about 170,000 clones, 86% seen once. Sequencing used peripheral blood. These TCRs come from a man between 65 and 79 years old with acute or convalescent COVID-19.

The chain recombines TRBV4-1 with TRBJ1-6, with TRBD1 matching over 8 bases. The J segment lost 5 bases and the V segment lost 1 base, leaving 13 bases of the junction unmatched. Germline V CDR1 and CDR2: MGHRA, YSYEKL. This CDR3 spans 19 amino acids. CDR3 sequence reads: CASSQVLLSGGQNNSPLHF. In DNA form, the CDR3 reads TGCGCCAGCAGCCAAGTTCTCTTATCAGGGGGCCAGAATAATTCACCCCTCCACTTT.

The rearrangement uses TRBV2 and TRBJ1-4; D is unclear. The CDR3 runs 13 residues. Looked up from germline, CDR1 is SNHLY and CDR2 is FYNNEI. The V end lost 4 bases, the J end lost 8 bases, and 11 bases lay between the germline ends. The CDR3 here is CASSGQEGEKLFF. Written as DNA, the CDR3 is TGTGCCAGCAGTGGGCAGGAGGGCGAAAAACTGTTTTTT.

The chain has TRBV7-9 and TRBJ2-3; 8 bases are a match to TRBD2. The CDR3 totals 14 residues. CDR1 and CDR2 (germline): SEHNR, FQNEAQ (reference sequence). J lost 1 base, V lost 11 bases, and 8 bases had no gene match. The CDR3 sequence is CAGVSAGGTDTQYF. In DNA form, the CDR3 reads TGTGCCGGGGTTTCAGCGGGAGGCACAGATACGCAGTATTTT.

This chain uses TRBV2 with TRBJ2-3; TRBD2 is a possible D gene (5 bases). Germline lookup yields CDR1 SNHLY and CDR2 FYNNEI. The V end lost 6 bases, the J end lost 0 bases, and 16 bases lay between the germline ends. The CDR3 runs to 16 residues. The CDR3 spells CASRVLGGSSTDTQYF. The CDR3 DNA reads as TGTGCCAGCAGGGTCCTGGGCGGGTCTAGCACAGATACGCAGTATTTT.

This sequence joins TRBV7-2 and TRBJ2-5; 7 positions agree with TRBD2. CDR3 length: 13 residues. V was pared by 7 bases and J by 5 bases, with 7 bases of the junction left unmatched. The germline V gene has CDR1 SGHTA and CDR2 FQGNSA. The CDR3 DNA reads TGTGCCAGCAACGTTTGGGGGGGGGAGACCCAGTACTTC. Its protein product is CASNVWGGETQYF.

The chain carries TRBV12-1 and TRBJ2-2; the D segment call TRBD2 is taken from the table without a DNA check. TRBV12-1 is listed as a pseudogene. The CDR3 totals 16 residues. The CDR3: CASSFSRDYNTGELFF. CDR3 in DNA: TGTGCCAGCAGCTTCTCCCGGGACTACAACACCGGGGAGCTGTTTTTT.

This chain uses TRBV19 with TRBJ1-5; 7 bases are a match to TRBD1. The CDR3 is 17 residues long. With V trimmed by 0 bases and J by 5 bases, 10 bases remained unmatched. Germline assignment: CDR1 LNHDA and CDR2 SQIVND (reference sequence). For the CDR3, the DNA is TGTGCCAGTAGTATAGACCTTAGGTGGGACAGATATCAGCCCCAGCATTTT. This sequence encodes CASSIDLRWDRYQPQHF.

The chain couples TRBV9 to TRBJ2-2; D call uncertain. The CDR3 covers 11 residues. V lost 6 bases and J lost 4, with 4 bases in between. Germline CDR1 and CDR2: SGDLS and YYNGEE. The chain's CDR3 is CASTITGELFF. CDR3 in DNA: TGTGCCAGCACCATCACCGGGGAGCTGTTTTTT.

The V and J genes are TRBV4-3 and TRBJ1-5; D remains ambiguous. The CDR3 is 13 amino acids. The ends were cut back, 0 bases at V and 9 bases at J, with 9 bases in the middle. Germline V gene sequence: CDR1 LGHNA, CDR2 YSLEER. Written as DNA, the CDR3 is TGCGCCAGCAGCCAAGATTTTGGCGGGCCCCAGCATTTT. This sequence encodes CASSQDFGGPQHF.

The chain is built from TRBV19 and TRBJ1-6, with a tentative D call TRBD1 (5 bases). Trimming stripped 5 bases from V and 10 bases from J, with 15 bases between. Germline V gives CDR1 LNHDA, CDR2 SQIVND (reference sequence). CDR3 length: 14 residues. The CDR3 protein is CASSSGAGGSPLHF. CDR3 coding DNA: TGTGCCAGTAGTTCCGGGGCCGGAGGGTCACCCCTCCACTTT.

The DNA for the CDR3 is TGCGCCAGCAGCTCGATACTAGCGGCCAACTCCTACAATGAGCAGTTCTTC. This gives the protein CASSSILAANSYNEQFF. This chain connects TRBV5-1 to TRBJ2-1; 8 bases map to TRBD2. Germline CDR1 is SGHRS and CDR2 is YFSETQ. The length of the CDR3 is 17 residues. After removal of 3 bases from V and 0 bases from J, the junction contained 8 bases not matched to a gene.

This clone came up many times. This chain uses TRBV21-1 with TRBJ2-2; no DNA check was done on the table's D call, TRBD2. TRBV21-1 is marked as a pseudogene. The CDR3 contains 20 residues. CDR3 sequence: CASSAYYSTSGPVNTGELFF. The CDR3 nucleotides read TGTGCCAGCAGCGCATATTATTCGACTAGCGGGCCAGTGAACACCGGGGAGCTGTTTTTT.

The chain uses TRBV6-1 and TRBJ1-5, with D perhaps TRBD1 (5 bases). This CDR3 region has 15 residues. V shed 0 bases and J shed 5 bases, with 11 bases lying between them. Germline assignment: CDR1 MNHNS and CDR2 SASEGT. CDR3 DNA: TGTGCCAGCAGTGAAGCGGGGGGGTGGGATCAGCCCCAGCATTTT. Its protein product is CASSEAGGWDQPQHF.

CDR3 protein: CASSVAPQGQYFYGYTF. The CDR3 coding sequence is TGTGCCAGCAGCGTAGCCCCCCAGGGGCAGTATTTCTATGGCTACACCTTC. This chain connects TRBV9 to TRBJ1-2, with D perhaps TRBD1 (6 bases). This CDR3 spans 17 amino acids. V was shortened by 0 bases and J by 4 bases, with 19 bases between the two germline ends. Germline V gene lookup returns CDR1 SGDLS and CDR2 YYNGEE.

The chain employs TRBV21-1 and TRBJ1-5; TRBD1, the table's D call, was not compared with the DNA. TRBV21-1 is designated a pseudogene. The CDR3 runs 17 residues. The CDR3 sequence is CASSSLASLVSNQPQHF. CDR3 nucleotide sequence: TGTGCCAGCAGCTCCCTGGCCAGTCTTGTAAGCAATCAGCCCCAGCATTTT.

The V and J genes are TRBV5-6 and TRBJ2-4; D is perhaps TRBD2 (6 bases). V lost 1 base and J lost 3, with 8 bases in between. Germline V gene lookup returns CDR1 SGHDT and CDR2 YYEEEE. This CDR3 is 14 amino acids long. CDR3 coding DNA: TGTGCCAGCAGCTTGTACGGGGGCAAAAACATTCAGTACTTC. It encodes CASSLYGGKNIQYF. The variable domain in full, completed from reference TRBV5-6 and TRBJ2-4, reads DAGVTQSPTHLIKTRGQQVTLRCSPKSGHDTVSWYQQALGQGPQFIFQYYEEEERQRGNFPDRFSGHQFPNYSSELNVNALLLGDSALYLCASSLYGGKNIQYFGAGTRLSVL.

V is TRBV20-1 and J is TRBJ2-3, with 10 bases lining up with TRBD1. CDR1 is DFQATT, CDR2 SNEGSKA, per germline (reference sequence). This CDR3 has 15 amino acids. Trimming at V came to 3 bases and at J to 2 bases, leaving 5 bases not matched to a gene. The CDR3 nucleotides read TGCAGTGCTAGTGACAGGGGGCCTGACACAGATACGCAGTATTTT. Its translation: CSASDRGPDTDTQYF.

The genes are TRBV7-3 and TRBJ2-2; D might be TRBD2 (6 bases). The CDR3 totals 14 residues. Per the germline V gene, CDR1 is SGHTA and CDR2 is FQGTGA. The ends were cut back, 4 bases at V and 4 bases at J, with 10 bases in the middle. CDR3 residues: CASSSGLSTGELFF. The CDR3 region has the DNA TGTGCCAGCAGCTCGGGACTGTCCACCGGGGAGCTGTTTTTT.

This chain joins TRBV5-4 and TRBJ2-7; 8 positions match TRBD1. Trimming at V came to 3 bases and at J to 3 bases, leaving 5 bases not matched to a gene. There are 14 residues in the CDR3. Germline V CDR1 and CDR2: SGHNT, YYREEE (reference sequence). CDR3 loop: CASSYDRGLYEQYF. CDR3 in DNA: TGTGCCAGCAGCTATGACAGGGGACTCTACGAGCAGTACTTC.

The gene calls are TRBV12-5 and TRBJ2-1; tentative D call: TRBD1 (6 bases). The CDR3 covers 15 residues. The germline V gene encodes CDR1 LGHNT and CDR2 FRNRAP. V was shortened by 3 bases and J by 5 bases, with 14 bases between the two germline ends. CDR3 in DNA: TGTGCTAGTGGTTTAAGCAGGGGCCAGAACAATGAGCAGTTCTTC. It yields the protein CASGLSRGQNNEQFF. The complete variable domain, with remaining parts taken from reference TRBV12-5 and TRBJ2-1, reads DARVTQTPRHKVTEMGQEVTMRCQPILGHNTVFWYRQTMMQGLELLAYFRNRAPLDDSGMPKDRFSAEMPDATLATLKIQPSEPRDSAVYFCASGLSRGQNNEQFFGPGTRLTVL.